The 24 T cell receptor beta chains reported below all come from one sample, sequenced in a study of shared clonotypes between healthy human individuals. Naive CD8 populations comprised CD45RO-negative cells positively selected for CCR7, excluding terminally differentiated effector memory CD45RA+ cells. The assay was immunoSEQ multiplex PCR, and TCRdb's table has in-frame clones only and misses some. This table holds hundreds of thousands of clones, around 96% found once. The specimen sequenced was naive CD8+ T cells sorted from blood. These receptors all come from a woman aged 30 to 39 in good health.

CDR3 residues: CAWSPRSYEQYF. The DNA of the CDR3 is TGTGCCTGGAGTCCTAGGTCCTACGAGCAGTACTTC. This chain uses TRBV30 with TRBJ2-5; D ambiguous. The J call is in doubt because the DNA end fits TRBJ2-7 better. The CDR3 contains 12 residues. Germline V gives CDR1 GTSNPN, CDR2 SVGIG (reference sequence).

The gene calls are TRBV29-1 and TRBJ2-7, with 8 bases identical to TRBD2. This CDR3 has 14 residues. Germline V gives CDR1 SQVTM, CDR2 ANQGSEA. J gave up 4 bases and V 4 bases, and 9 bases lay outside the gene matches. The CDR3 region is CSVVLISGGYEQYF. The CDR3 DNA reads as TGCAGCGTTGTCTTGATCAGCGGGGGATACGAGCAGTACTTC.

Worth noting for this clone: This sample includes further DNA sequences coding for the same CDR3. This chain uses TRBV28 with TRBJ1-1, with unresolved D. Germline assignment: CDR1 MDHEN and CDR2 SYDVKM. V lost 3 bases and J lost 4, with 6 bases in between. The CDR3 covers 12 residues. This chain's CDR3 is CASSFGITEAFF. The CDR3 DNA sequence: TGTGCCAGCAGTTTTGGAATCACTGAAGCTTTCTTT.

V usage is TRBV5-6 and J usage is TRBJ2-2; TRBD2 matches 8 bases. This CDR3 contains 18 residues. V gave up 4 bases and J gave up 2 bases; unmatched junction bases: 13. Germline CDR1 reads SGHDT; CDR2 reads YYEEEE. The CDR3 here is CASSEQVRLARNTGELFF. The CDR3 DNA is TGTGCCAGCAGCGAACAGGTTAGACTAGCGCGTAACACCGGGGAGCTGTTTTTT.

The chain recombines TRBV6-5 with TRBJ2-2; D uncertain. Germline V CDR1 and CDR2: MNHEY, SVGAGI. The CDR3 covers 15 residues. Trimming pared 0 bases from V and 3 bases from J, leaving 8 bases between. The chain's CDR3 is CASSYSPLDTGELFF. The CDR3 nucleotides are TGTGCCAGCAGTTACTCCCCCCTTGACACCGGGGAGCTGTTTTTT.

This rearrangement joins TRBV10-2 to TRBJ1-2, with TRBD1 matching over 8 bases. The CDR3 totals 16 residues. Looked up from germline, CDR1 is WSHSY and CDR2 is SAAADI. Trimming cost V 2 bases and J 7 bases; bases outside gene matches: 12. The CDR3 loop reads CASSEKDREDISGYTF. The CDR3 nucleotides are TGCGCCAGCAGTGAGAAGGACAGGGAGGATATTAGTGGCTACACCTTC.

The J gene is TRBJ2-7, the V gene TRBV28; D unresolved. The germline V gene has CDR1 MDHEN and CDR2 SYDVKM. V was cut by 3 bases and J by 7 bases, with 7 bases left in between. This CDR3 contains 11 residues. CDR3 sequence: CASSFGTEQYF. CDR3 DNA: TGTGCCAGCAGTTTTGGTACGGAGCAGTACTTC. Complete variable domain (other parts from reference TRBV28 and TRBJ2-7): DVKVTQSSRYLVKRTGEKVFLECVQDMDHENMFWYRQDPGLGLRLIYFSYDVKMKEKGDIPEGYSVSREKKERFSLILESASTNQTSMYLCASSFGTEQYFGPGTRLTVT.

This chain uses TRBV6-5 with TRBJ2-7; 8 nucleotides align to TRBD1. The germline V gene has CDR1 MNHEY and CDR2 SVGAGI. The CDR3 has 14 residues. With 5 bases clipped from V and 2 bases from J, the junction kept 5 bases outside the gene matches. The CDR3 DNA follows: TGTGCCAGCAGTCCGGGACAGGCGGCCTACGAGCAGTACTTC. Translated: CASSPGQAAYEQYF.

This chain joins TRBV28 and TRBJ1-3; perhaps TRBD1 as D (5 bases). The V and J ends lost 2 bases and 0 bases respectively, with 8 bases between them. The CDR3 length is 15 residues. Germline V gene lookup returns CDR1 MDHEN and CDR2 SYDVKM. CDR3 loop: CASSLTRGSGNTIYF. The CDR3 nucleotides read TGTGCCAGCAGTTTAACGAGGGGCTCTGGAAACACCATATATTTT.

This clone was picked up a small number of times. This rearrangement joins TRBV10-3 to TRBJ2-1; 7 bases fit TRBD2. Germline CDR1 reads ENHRY; CDR2 reads SYGVKD. This CDR3 has 17 residues. The V gene end was trimmed by 0 bases and the J gene end by 5 bases; junction bases not matched to a gene: 10. The CDR3 DNA follows: TGTGCCATCAGTGAGTCAGCCGCTAGCGGAGACCACAATGAGCAGTTCTTC. As protein: CAISESAASGDHNEQFF.

This rearrangement joins TRBV5-6 to TRBJ2-7; 8 nucleotides align to TRBD1. Trimming took 4 bases from V and 2 from J; bases not matched to a gene: 8. The CDR3 sequence is 15 residues long. The V gene's germline CDR1 is SGHDT and CDR2 YYEEEE. The CDR3 here is CASSPDREGPYEQYF. The CDR3 DNA is TGTGCCAGCAGCCCGGACAGGGAAGGACCCTACGAGCAGTACTTC.

The table lists this clone with a few counts. This sample includes further DNA sequences coding for the same CDR3. The V and J genes are TRBV5-4 and TRBJ2-7, with D hard to call. Germline CDR1 is SGHNT and CDR2 is YYREEE (reference sequence). The V and J ends lost 3 bases and 3 bases respectively, with 4 bases between them. The length of the CDR3 is 11 residues. In nucleotides, the CDR3 is TGTGCCAGCAGCTCAATCTACGAGCAGTACTTC. It encodes CASSSIYEQYF.

The rearrangement joins TRBV2 to TRBJ2-5; no reliable D call. This CDR3 comprises 15 residues. CDR1 and CDR2 (germline): SNHLY, FYNNEI. With 7 bases removed from V and 0 bases from J, the gap between germline ends came to 15 bases. CDR3 bases: TGTGCCAGCACGGGTGACGCCCAAAACCAAGAGACCCAGTACTTC. Protein: CASTGDAQNQETQYF.

The chain carries TRBV20-1 and TRBJ2-1; the D is unclear. Germline V gives CDR1 DFQATT, CDR2 SNEGSKA (reference sequence). The V end lost 8 bases, the J end lost 0 bases, and 5 bases lay between the germline ends. CDR3 size: 11 residues. CDR3 nucleotides: TGCAGTACTATCTCCTACAATGAGCAGTTCTTC. Translation gives CSTISYNEQFF.

V gene TRBV6-5 combines with J gene TRBJ2-1; TRBD2 agrees at 9 bases. V lost 1 base and J lost 4; bases outside the gene matches: 2. This CDR3 has 15 amino acids. Germline CDR1 reads MNHEY; CDR2 reads SVGAGI. The CDR3 region has the DNA TGTGCCAGCAGTTACTTTCTAGCGGGGTACAATGAGCAGTTCTTC. Translation: CASSYFLAGYNEQFF.

This clone was observed a few times. V and J are TRBV9 and TRBJ1-2; D is undetermined. The CDR3 spans 14 residues. In germline, CDR1 is SGDLS, CDR2 YYNGEE. V lost 0 bases to trimming and J lost 4 bases, with 10 bases between them. This chain's CDR3 is CASSVEDTSYGYTF. In nucleotides, the CDR3 is TGTGCCAGCAGCGTAGAGGATACGTCCTATGGCTACACCTTC.

This clone appeared a single time. The chain links TRBV30 to TRBJ2-7, with TRBD2 matching 7 bases. The CDR3 runs 13 residues. V lost 2 bases and J lost 3; bases outside the gene matches: 4. Germline V CDR1 and CDR2: GTSNPN, SVGIG (reference sequence). This CDR3 is CAWSSSGDYEQYF. CDR3 sequence (DNA): TGTGCCTGGAGTTCTAGCGGAGACTACGAGCAGTACTTC.

This clone was found once. The chain's CDR3 is CASSAGGTSTDTQYF. In nucleotides, the CDR3 is TGTGCCAGCAGTGCCGGGGGGACTAGCACAGATACGCAGTATTTT. The chain employs TRBV9 and TRBJ2-3, with 7 bases aligning to TRBD2. V dropped 5 bases and J dropped 0; count of bases not matched to a gene: 6. The germline V gene encodes CDR1 SGDLS and CDR2 YYNGEE. The CDR3 is made up of 15 amino acids. Full variable domain (remainder filled in from reference TRBV9 and TRBJ2-3): DSGVTQTPKHLITATGQRVTLRCSPRSGDLSVYWYQQSLDQGLQFLIQYYNGEERAKGNILERFSAQQFPDLHSELNLSSLELGDSALYFCASSAGGTSTDTQYFGPGTRLTVL.

The chain carries TRBV25-1 and TRBJ2-4; D not resolved. V was shortened by 6 bases and J by 8 bases, with 11 bases between the two germline ends. The CDR3 sequence is 12 residues long. The V gene's germline CDR1 is MGHDK and CDR2 SYGVNS. Here the CDR3 DNA reads TGTGCCAGCAGCGACGGTGCCCACATTCAGTACTTC. This translates into CASSDGAHIQYF.

V and J are TRBV28 and TRBJ1-1, with a weak D call TRBD1 (5 bases). The V end was cut by 4 bases, the J end by 1 base, with 13 bases between. In germline, CDR1 is MDHEN, CDR2 SYDVKM. The CDR3 extends over 15 amino acids. CDR3 DNA: TGTGCCAGCAGTTACCTAGTGGGACCGAACACTGAAGCTTTCTTT. As protein: CASSYLVGPNTEAFF. Looking up the rest from reference TRBV28 and TRBJ1-1 gives the full variable domain: DVKVTQSSRYLVKRTGEKVFLECVQDMDHENMFWYRQDPGLGLRLIYFSYDVKMKEKGDIPEGYSVSREKKERFSLILESASTNQTSMYLCASSYLVGPNTEAFFGQGTRLTVV.

The chain recombines TRBV5-1 with TRBJ2-7, with 8 bases aligning to TRBD2. The CDR3 is 13 amino acids. Looked up from germline, CDR1 is SGHRS and CDR2 is YFSETQ. Germline trimming cut 7 bases from V and 1 base from J; bases unmatched to any gene: 4. CDR3 protein: CASGSGISYEQYF. Here the CDR3 DNA reads TGCGCCAGCGGTAGCGGGATATCCTACGAGCAGTACTTC.

The chain combines TRBV2 with TRBJ2-1, with 9 positions matching TRBD2. Germline trimming cut 8 bases from V and 2 bases from J; bases unmatched to any gene: 4. From germline, CDR1 is SNHLY and CDR2 FYNNEI. The CDR3 is 14 residues long. DNA of the CDR3: TGTGCCAGCGTAATAGCGGGAGCCTACAATGAGCAGTTCTTC. It codes for CASVIAGAYNEQFF. Combining the CDR3 with reference TRBV2 and TRBJ2-1 gives the whole variable domain EPEVTQTPSHQVTQMGQEVILRCVPISNHLYFYWYRQILGQKVEFLVSFYNNEISEKSEIFDDQFSVERPDGSNFTLKIRSTKLEDSAMYFCASVIAGAYNEQFFGPGTRLTVL.

The gene calls are TRBV27 and TRBJ1-2; D call uncertain. Trimming took off 2 bases at V and 0 bases at J, with 13 bases between the two ends. CDR1 is MNHEY, CDR2 SMNVEV, per germline (reference sequence). The CDR3 is 16 amino acids. Written as DNA, the CDR3 is TGTGCCAGCAGTTTAGTCGGCGAGATAGCTAACTATGGCTACACCTTC. It translates to CASSLVGEIANYGYTF.

The chain links TRBV29-1 to TRBJ1-4; D ambiguous. In germline, CDR1 is SQVTM, CDR2 ANQGSEA. The CDR3 is 13 amino acids. Trimming left V 3 bases short and J 8 bases short, with 13 bases between. DNA of the CDR3: TGCAGCGTTGAGGTGGGTCCGCAGGAAAAACTGTTTTTT. Amino acid sequence: CSVEVGPQEKLFF.